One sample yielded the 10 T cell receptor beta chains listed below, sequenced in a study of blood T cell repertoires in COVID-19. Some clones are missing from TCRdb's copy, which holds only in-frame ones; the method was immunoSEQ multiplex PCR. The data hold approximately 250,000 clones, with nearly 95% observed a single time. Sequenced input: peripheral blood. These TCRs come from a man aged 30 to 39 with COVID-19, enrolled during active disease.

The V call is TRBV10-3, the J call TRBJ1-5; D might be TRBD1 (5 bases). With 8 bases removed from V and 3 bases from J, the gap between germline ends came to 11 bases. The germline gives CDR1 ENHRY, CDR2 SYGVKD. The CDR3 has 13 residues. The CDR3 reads CAISQEPNQPQHF. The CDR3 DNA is TGTGCCATCTCACAGGAGCCCAATCAGCCCCAGCATTTT.

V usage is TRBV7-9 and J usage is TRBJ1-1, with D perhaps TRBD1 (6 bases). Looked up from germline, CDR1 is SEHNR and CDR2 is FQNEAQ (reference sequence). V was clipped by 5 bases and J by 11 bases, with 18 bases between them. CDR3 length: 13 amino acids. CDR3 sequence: CASSQDSRFSAFF. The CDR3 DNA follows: TGTGCCAGCAGCCAGGACAGTCGTTTCTCGGCTTTCTTT.

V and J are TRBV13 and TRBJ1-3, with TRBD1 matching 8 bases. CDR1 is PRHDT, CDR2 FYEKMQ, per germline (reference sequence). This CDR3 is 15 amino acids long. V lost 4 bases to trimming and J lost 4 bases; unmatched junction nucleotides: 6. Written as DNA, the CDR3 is TGTGCCAGCAGCTCTAAACAGGGGGTCGGAAACACCATATATTTT. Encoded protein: CASSSKQGVGNTIYF.

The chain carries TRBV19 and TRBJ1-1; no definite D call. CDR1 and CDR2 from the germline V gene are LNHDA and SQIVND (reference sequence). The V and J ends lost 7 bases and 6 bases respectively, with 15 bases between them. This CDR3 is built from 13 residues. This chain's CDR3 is CASMRTRGAEAFF. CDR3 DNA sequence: TGTGCCAGTATGCGCACCCGCGGCGCTGAAGCTTTCTTT.

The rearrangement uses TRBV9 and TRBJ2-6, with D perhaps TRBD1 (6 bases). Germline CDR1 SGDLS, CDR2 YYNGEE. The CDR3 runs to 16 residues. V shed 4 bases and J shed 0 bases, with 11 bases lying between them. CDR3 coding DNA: TGTGCCAGCAGCCTTCAGGGGAACTCTGGGGCCAACGTCCTGACTTTC. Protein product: CASSLQGNSGANVLTF.

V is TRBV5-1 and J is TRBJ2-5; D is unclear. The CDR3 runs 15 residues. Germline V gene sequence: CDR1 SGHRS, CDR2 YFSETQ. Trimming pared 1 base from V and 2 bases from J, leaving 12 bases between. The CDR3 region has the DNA TGCGCCAGCAGCTTGTCGACCATCGGGCAAGAGACCCAGTACTTC. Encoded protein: CASSLSTIGQETQYF. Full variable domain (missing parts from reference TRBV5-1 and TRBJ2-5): KAGVTQTPRYLIKTRGQQVTLSCSPISGHRSVSWYQQTPGQGLQFLFEYFSETQRNKGNFPGRFSGRQFSNSRSEMNVSTLELGDSALYLCASSLSTIGQETQYFGPGTRLLVL.

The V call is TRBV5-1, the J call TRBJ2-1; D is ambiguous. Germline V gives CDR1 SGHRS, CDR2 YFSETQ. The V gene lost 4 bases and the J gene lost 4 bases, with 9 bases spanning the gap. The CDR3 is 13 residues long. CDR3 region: CASSKTRYNEQFF. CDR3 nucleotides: TGCGCCAGCAGCAAGACACGGTACAATGAGCAGTTCTTC.

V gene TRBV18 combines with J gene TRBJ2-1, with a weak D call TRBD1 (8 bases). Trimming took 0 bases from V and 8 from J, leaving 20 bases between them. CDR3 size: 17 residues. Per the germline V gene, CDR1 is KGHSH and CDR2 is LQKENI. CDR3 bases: TGTGCCAGCTCACCACCGCGGGGGCAGGGGGCATCAGATGAGCAGTTCTTC. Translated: CASSPPRGQGASDEQFF. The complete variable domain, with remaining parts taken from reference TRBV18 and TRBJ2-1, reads NAGVMQNPRHLVRRRGQEARLRCSPMKGHSHVYWYRQLPEEGLKFMVYLQKENIIDESGMPKERFSAEFPKEGPSILRIQQVVRGDSAAYFCASSPPRGQGASDEQFFGPGTRLTVL.

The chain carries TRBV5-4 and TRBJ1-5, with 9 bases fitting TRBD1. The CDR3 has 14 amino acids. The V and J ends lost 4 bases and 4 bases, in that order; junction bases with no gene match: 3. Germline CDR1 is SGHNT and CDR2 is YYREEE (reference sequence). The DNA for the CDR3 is TGTGCCAGCAGCAGACAGGGGGAAAATCAGCCCCAGCATTTT. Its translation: CASSRQGENQPQHF.

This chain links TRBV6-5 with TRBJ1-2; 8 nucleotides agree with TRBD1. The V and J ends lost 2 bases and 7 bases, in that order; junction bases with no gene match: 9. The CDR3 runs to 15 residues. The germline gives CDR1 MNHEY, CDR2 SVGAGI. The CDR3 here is CASSYGDRTFAGYTF. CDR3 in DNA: TGTGCCAGCAGTTACGGGGACAGGACGTTCGCTGGCTACACCTTC.